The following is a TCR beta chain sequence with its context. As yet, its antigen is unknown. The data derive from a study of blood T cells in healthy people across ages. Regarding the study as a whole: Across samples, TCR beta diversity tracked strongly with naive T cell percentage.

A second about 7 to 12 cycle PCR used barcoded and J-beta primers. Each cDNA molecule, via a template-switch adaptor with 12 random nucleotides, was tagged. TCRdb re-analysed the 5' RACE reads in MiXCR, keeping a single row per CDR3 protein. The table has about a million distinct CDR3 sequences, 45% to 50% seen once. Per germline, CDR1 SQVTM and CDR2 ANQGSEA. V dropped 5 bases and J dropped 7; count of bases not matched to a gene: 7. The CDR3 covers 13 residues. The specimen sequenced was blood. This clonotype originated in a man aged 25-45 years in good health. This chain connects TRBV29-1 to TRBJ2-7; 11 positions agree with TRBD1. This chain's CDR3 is CSVRTGGFWEQYF. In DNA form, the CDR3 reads TGCAGCGTTCGGACAGGGGGCTTCTGGGAGCAGTACTTC.